This TCR beta chain was recorded in a study of T cells in Graves' hyperthyroidism and ophthalmopathy. In the study overall: Before treatment of any kind, peripheral blood was taken at initial diagnosis.

Overall study findings and caveats: Blood also showed most of the thyroid clonotypes that were expanded above 0.001. Classification by a 13 V-J model distinguished ophthalmopathy from stable hyperthyroidism.

Using RNA transcripts as the source, TCR beta CDR3 regions were amplified. HTBI primers were employed in a first-round RT-PCR of the TCR CDR3. One entry per CDR3 protein results from TCRdb running MiXCR on the multiplex PCR reads. The profile shows about 610,000 distinct CDR3 sequences, 14% to 15% of them singletons. At least ten counts were recorded for this clonotype. The antigen is unknown. Germline V CDR1 and CDR2: MNHEY, SVGAGI. The CDR3 totals 14 residues. V gave up 0 bases and J gave up 4 bases, with 9 bases separating them. The study included ophthalmopathy patients with Clinical Activity Score at least 3, NOSPECS grade at least 4 and duration under 3 months.

Sequencing was carried out using blood. The gene calls are TRBV6-5 and TRBJ1-2; maybe TRBD1 (5 bases). This TCR derives from a woman aged 40 to 55 with Graves' ophthalmopathy. Written as DNA, the CDR3 is TGTGCCAGCAGTTACTCGGGGGGGGGCTATGGCTACACCTTC. Translated, it gives CASSYSGGGYGYTF.